Listed below are T cell receptor beta chains from one sample, sequenced in a study of cytomegalovirus exposure and HLA in healthy donors. Assay used: immunoSEQ multiplex PCR; TCRdb lists only in-frame clones, some missing. Counted here are over 200,000 clones, around nine tenths occurring once; the ten biggest clones make up about 2.7%. The sequencing input was PBMCs. These receptors came from a woman between 18 and 30 years old in good health and CMV-seronegative. Both conserved end residues are part of each CDR3. Fields, in order: CDR3 DNA, CDR3 protein, J gene, D gene, clone size, V gene. The D gene is left open where the match is weak. Clone size, where shown, is once, few, many, or a class for clones that have expanded.

DNA: TGTGCCAGCAGCAAAGCGCTCATCAGCGGGACCGACCAAGAGACCCAGTACTTC
CDR3: CASSKALISGTDQETQYF
J: TRBJ2-5
D: NA
size: NA
V: TRBV21-1

DNA: TGTGCCAGTAAGGACAGGCTAGGGCCCGAGCAGTACTTC
CDR3: CASKDRLGPEQYF
J: TRBJ2-7
D: TRBD1
size: NA
V: TRBV6-1

DNA: TGTGCCAGCAGTGAAGAGGGGGGGACAGGGTCCTCCGAGCAGTACTTC
CDR3: CASSEEGGTGSSEQYF
J: TRBJ2-7
D: TRBD1
size: NA
V: TRBV6-1

DNA: TGTGCCAGCAGTTTGATGGGTAGCGGGAGGTTCGAGCAGTACTTC
CDR3: CASSLMGSGRFEQYF
J: TRBJ2-7
D: TRBD2
size: NA
V: TRBV27

DNA: TGTGCCAGCAGTTACGGGACAGGGGCCACAGATACGCAGTATTTT
CDR3: CASSYGTGATDTQYF
J: TRBJ2-3
D: TRBD1
size: NA
V: TRBV6-5

DNA: TGTGCCAGCAGTTTCCGGGACACCACCTACTTC
CDR3: CASSFRDTTYF
J: TRBJ2-7
D: NA
size: NA
V: TRBV28

DNA: TGCGCCAGCAGCCAAGATCCGGCCGGGGACTATGGCTACACCTTC
CDR3: CASSQDPAGDYGYTF
J: TRBJ1-2
D: NA
size: NA
V: TRBV4-1

DNA: TGCGCCAGCAGCCACAGGGCTGCGACTAATGAAAAACTGTTTTTT
CDR3: CASSHRAATNEKLFF
J: TRBJ1-4
D: NA
size: NA
V: TRBV4-1

DNA: TGTGCCAGCAGCTATAACAGTGGGACAGGGACCTTGTATGAGCAGTTCTTC
CDR3: CASSYNSGTGTLYEQFF
J: TRBJ2-1
D: TRBD1
size: NA
V: TRBV5-8

DNA: TGTGCCAGCAGCATAGACAGGGGGATCAATCAGCCCCAGCATTTT
CDR3: CASSIDRGINQPQHF
J: TRBJ1-5
D: TRBD1
size: NA
V: TRBV6-1

DNA: TGTGCCAGCACCCGGGACAGGGGCTCCATCTCCTACGAGCAGTACTTC
CDR3: CASTRDRGSISYEQYF
J: TRBJ2-7
D: TRBD1
size: NA
V: TRBV27

DNA: TGTGCCAGCAGCTACACCTCCTACGAGCAGTACTTC
CDR3: CASSYTSYEQYF
J: TRBJ2-7
D: NA
size: NA
V: TRBV7-8

DNA: TGTGCCAGCACTGAACAGGGGGGCCATGGGCAGTACTTC
CDR3: CASTEQGGHGQYF
J: TRBJ2-7
D: TRBD1
size: few
V: TRBV6-5

DNA: TGCGCCAGCAGCTTGGAACCCGCAGGGATCAATGAGCAGTTCTTC
CDR3: CASSLEPAGINEQFF
J: TRBJ2-1
D: NA
size: NA
V: TRBV5-1

DNA: TGTGCCAGCAGACGCGGAGATACGCAGTATTTT
CDR3: CASRRGDTQYF
J: TRBJ2-3
D: NA
size: NA
V: TRBV6-5

DNA: TGTGCCAGCAGGCCGAGTGGTGTTAGCAATCAGCCCCAGCATTTT
CDR3: CASRPSGVSNQPQHF
J: TRBJ1-5
D: NA
size: NA
V: TRBV6-1

DNA: TGTGCCAGCAGTTTGACCCGTGGTGGAGGAGCAGATACGCAGTATTTT
CDR3: CASSLTRGGGADTQYF
J: TRBJ2-3
D: NA
size: NA
V: TRBV28

DNA: TGTGCCAGCAGTGCCCGGGGGGCTGCTGAAGCTTTCTTT
CDR3: CASSARGAAEAFF
J: TRBJ1-1
D: NA
size: once
V: TRBV6-6

DNA: TGTGCCAGCAGTTTGAGGAGGGCGGCAGATACGCAGTATTTT
CDR3: CASSLRRAADTQYF
J: TRBJ2-3
D: NA
size: NA
V: TRBV27

DNA: TGTGCCAGCAGTCCAGGCCCCAGATACGGCGAGCAGTACTTC
CDR3: CASSPGPRYGEQYF
J: TRBJ2-7
D: NA
size: NA
V: TRBV27

DNA: TGTGCCAGCAGTGTGCCTAGAGAGGGGGACTACGAGCAGTACTTC
CDR3: CASSVPREGDYEQYF
J: TRBJ2-7
D: NA
size: NA
V: TRBV6-1

DNA: TGTGCCAGCAGTTTGGGGGGTAGCACAGATACGCAGTATTTT
CDR3: CASSLGGSTDTQYF
J: TRBJ2-3
D: NA
size: NA
V: TRBV6-5

DNA: TGTGCCAGCAGCGTCACTACAGGCAACACCGGGGAGCTGTTTTTT
CDR3: CASSVTTGNTGELFF
J: TRBJ2-2
D: NA
size: NA
V: TRBV9

DNA: TGTGCCAGCAGCTTTAGCGGGAGTTTGTACGAGCAGTACTTC
CDR3: CASSFSGSLYEQYF
J: TRBJ2-7
D: TRBD2
size: NA
V: TRBV7-9

DNA: TGTGCCAGTAGTATCAAGCCCGATAACACCGGGGAGCTGTTTTTT
CDR3: CASSIKPDNTGELFF
J: TRBJ2-2
D: NA
size: many
V: TRBV19

DNA: TGTGCCAGCGACAGTTACACTGAAGCTTTCTTT
CDR3: CASDSYTEAFF
J: TRBJ1-1
D: NA
size: NA
V: TRBV28

DNA: TGTGCCTGGAGTTATGGACAGGGAGCCAAGGAGACCCAGTACTTC
CDR3: CAWSYGQGAKETQYF
J: TRBJ2-5
D: TRBD1
size: NA
V: TRBV30

DNA: TGTGCCAGCAGTCCGGACAGGGGGATCAGGCAGCCCCAGCATTTT
CDR3: CASSPDRGIRQPQHF
J: TRBJ1-5
D: TRBD1
size: NA
V: TRBV27

DNA: TGTGCCAGCAGACTGTCTCTTCTAGCGGGAGGAGTGCAGTTCTTC
CDR3: CASRLSLLAGGVQFF
J: TRBJ2-1
D: TRBD2
size: NA
V: TRBV27

DNA: TGTGCCAGCAGCCCCGGTTGGGGGGGCGGCTACACCTTC
CDR3: CASSPGWGGGYTF
J: TRBJ1-2
D: NA
size: NA
V: TRBV7-6

DNA: TGTGCCACCAGCAGAGATATTGAAGCGGGAGTGTGGGAGCAGTACTTC
CDR3: CATSRDIEAGVWEQYF
J: TRBJ2-7
D: TRBD2
size: once
V: TRBV15

DNA: TGTGCCAGCAGTGACACCGGGCGGGGGCCCGCGTATGGCTACACCTTC
CDR3: CASSDTGRGPAYGYTF
J: TRBJ1-2
D: NA
size: NA
V: TRBV25-1

DNA: TGCGCCAGCAGCCGCTTAGGGACTAGCGGAAACACCGGGGAGCTGTTTTTT
CDR3: CASSRLGTSGNTGELFF
J: TRBJ2-2
D: TRBD2
size: NA
V: TRBV5-1

DNA: TGTGCCAGCAGCCCTCGTGCCATGGGAGCATATGGCTACACCTTC
CDR3: CASSPRAMGAYGYTF
J: TRBJ1-2
D: NA
size: NA
V: TRBV2

DNA: TGTGCCAGCAGTACGACAGTGTACAATGAGCAGTTCTTC
CDR3: CASSTTVYNEQFF
J: TRBJ2-1
D: NA
size: NA
V: TRBV7-6

DNA: TGTGCCAGCAGCGACCTGCCGGGACAGAACTACGAGCAGTACTTC
CDR3: CASSDLPGQNYEQYF
J: TRBJ2-7
D: TRBD1
size: NA
V: TRBV7-6

DNA: TGCGCCAGCAGCCAGACAGGGACTAGCGGGAATACAGATACGCAGTATTTT
CDR3: CASSQTGTSGNTDTQYF
J: TRBJ2-3
D: TRBD2
size: NA
V: TRBV4-1

DNA: TGCGCCAGCAGCCCAGAGGGCTCCGAGCAGTACTTC
CDR3: CASSPEGSEQYF
J: TRBJ2-7
D: NA
size: once
V: TRBV5-1

DNA: TGTGCCAGCAGTTCCCGGGACAGAGTTTCTGAAGCTTTCTTT
CDR3: CASSSRDRVSEAFF
J: TRBJ1-1
D: TRBD1
size: NA
V: TRBV28

DNA: TGTGCCAGCAGCTTAGACCGAGGGAAGCAGTACTTC
CDR3: CASSLDRGKQYF
J: TRBJ2-7
D: NA
size: NA
V: TRBV7-2

DNA: TGTGCCAGCAGTGTTTCTAGCACAGATACGCAGTATTTT
CDR3: CASSVSSTDTQYF
J: TRBJ2-3
D: NA
size: NA
V: TRBV25-1

DNA: TGTGCCAGCAGCTTGGACAGGGGATCGTACGAGCAGTACTTC
CDR3: CASSLDRGSYEQYF
J: TRBJ2-7
D: TRBD1
size: NA
V: TRBV5-4

DNA: TGTGCCAGCTCCGAGGACAGGCCTAAGCGGGAAGAGACCCAGTACTTC
CDR3: CASSEDRPKREETQYF
J: TRBJ2-5
D: NA
size: NA
V: TRBV7-8

DNA: TGTGCCAGCATCTCGACAGGGTTACCAGACTACGAGCAGTACTTC
CDR3: CASISTGLPDYEQYF
J: TRBJ2-7
D: TRBD1
size: once
V: TRBV7-8

DNA: TGTGCCAGCAGCGACAGTGACCAGCCCCAGCATTTT
CDR3: CASSDSDQPQHF
J: TRBJ1-5
D: NA
size: NA
V: TRBV28

DNA: TGTGCCAGCAGCGAGCATTTACTAGCGGACTCCCGGCATGAGCAGTTCTTC
CDR3: CASSEHLLADSRHEQFF
J: TRBJ2-1
D: TRBD2
size: NA
V: TRBV9

DNA: TGTGCCAGCAGTGAAGCGCCAGGGGCCTACGAGCAGTACTTC
CDR3: CASSEAPGAYEQYF
J: TRBJ2-7
D: NA
size: NA
V: TRBV2

DNA: TGTGCCAGCAACTTACAGGGGCTTCTAGGCACAGATACGCAGTATTTT
CDR3: CASNLQGLLGTDTQYF
J: TRBJ2-3
D: TRBD1
size: NA
V: TRBV28

DNA: TGTGCCAGCAGCCACGATTGGACAGGGAACACTGAAGCTTTCTTT
CDR3: CASSHDWTGNTEAFF
J: TRBJ1-1
D: TRBD1
size: once
V: TRBV7-9

DNA: TGTGCCAGCAGTTTAGACCTGGGTCTAGCGGGAGGGAGGTACGAGCAGTACTTC
CDR3: CASSLDLGLAGGRYEQYF
J: TRBJ2-7
D: TRBD2
size: NA
V: TRBV28

DNA: TGTGCCAGCAGTTACGGGACAGGGAATGGCTACACCTTC
CDR3: CASSYGTGNGYTF
J: TRBJ1-2
D: TRBD1
size: NA
V: TRBV6-5

DNA: TGTGCCTGGAGTACAGACCAAGAGACCCAGTACTTC
CDR3: CAWSTDQETQYF
J: TRBJ2-5
D: NA
size: NA
V: TRBV30

DNA: TGTGCCAGCAGACGTCCCTTGACTAGCGGGATTGATGAGCAGTTCTTC
CDR3: CASRRPLTSGIDEQFF
J: TRBJ2-1
D: TRBD2
size: NA
V: TRBV5-6

DNA: TGCGCCAGCAGCCAAGGGCGGAGCACAGATACGCAGTATTTT
CDR3: CASSQGRSTDTQYF
J: TRBJ2-3
D: NA
size: NA
V: TRBV4-1

DNA: TGTGCCAGCAGTTACGGACTAGCGGAAAACAATGAGCAGTTCTTC
CDR3: CASSYGLAENNEQFF
J: TRBJ2-1
D: TRBD2
size: once
V: TRBV6-5

DNA: TGTGCCAGCAGCTTTGGCTCTCAAGAGACCCAGTACTTC
CDR3: CASSFGSQETQYF
J: TRBJ2-5
D: NA
size: NA
V: TRBV13

DNA: TGTGCCAGCAGCTCAACTAGCGGGAGTAGCTACGAGCAGTACTTC
CDR3: CASSSTSGSSYEQYF
J: TRBJ2-7
D: TRBD2
size: NA
V: TRBV5-4